This TCR beta chain appears in the sequencing data of a study of T-cell memory formation after mild COVID-19. Turning to the study itself: Among the donors, TCR clusters were largely specific to each donor.

A single record per CDR3 protein comes from TCRdb applying MiXCR to the 5' RACE reads. This repertoire shows nearly 110,000 distinct CDR3 sequences, roughly an eighth found once; its top ten account for about 39%. This clonotype was counted once. Its antigen is not known. General study findings and limits: Whereas later expanders leaned CD4+, clones contracting day 15 to 85 showed a balanced CD4/CD8 makeup. Confirmation of SARS-CoV-2 specificity was lacking for second-wave clones peaking day 37. Cross-reactive memory seemingly joined, as some responding clones were found in pre-infection memory.

This CDR3 is built from 12 residues. J was trimmed by 4 bases and V by 11 bases; bases with no gene match: 3. The germline CDR1 and CDR2 sequences are MNHEY and SMNVEV (reference sequence). The sample taken for sequencing was PBMCs or a T cell subset sorted from them (not recorded which). The chain links TRBV27 to TRBJ2-7; 12 bases are shared with TRBD1. The receptor's source is a man between 18 and 35 years old who had mild COVID-19 (a few samples of this study predate the infection). Cell type and time point are not known. The DNA for the CDR3 is TGTGCCGGGACAGGGGGCTGGTACGAGCAGTACTTC. The encoded protein is CAGTGGWYEQYF.